This TCR beta chain comes out of a study of control samples from healthy donors and cancer patients. The V end was cut by 0 bases, the J end by 4 bases, with 11 bases between. In germline, CDR1 is SGHDT, CDR2 YYEEEE. CDR3 length equals 15 residues. The repertoire was sequenced with immunoSEQ multiplex PCR; TCRdb's copy has only in-frame clones and lacks some. Of around 70,000 clones listed, roughly nine tenths were seen once; the top ten hold roughly a tenth. The TCR comes from a woman in her 50s with colorectal cancer. The chain employs TRBV5-6 and TRBJ1-3; possible D gene TRBD1, 6 bases. Sequences were obtained from PBMCs. The CDR3 bases are TGTGCCAGCAGCTTGGCCTGGCAGGGGGGAAACACCATATATTTT. The encoded protein is CASSLAWQGGNTIYF.